The text below deals with one T cell receptor beta chain. As yet, its antigen is unknown. V lost 5 bases to trimming and J lost 6 bases; unmatched junction nucleotides: 4. The CDR3 consists of 12 residues. Germline lookup yields CDR1 SQVTM and CDR2 ANQGSEA. This sample is part of a study of cytomegalovirus exposure and HLA in healthy donors. Study-level results: The investigators catalogued 150 or so TCR beta chains as cytomegalovirus-associated. Among the most significant clusters, several appeared linked to common viral pathogens in a later analysis. More clonal expansion characterized HLA-associated TCR beta chains than equally common others in a later analysis. A missense DCLRE1C variant was associated with V- and J-gene trimming of TCR beta chains in a later analysis, and an independent cohort replicated the association.

PCR primers comprised 60 Vbeta and 13 Jbeta primers. Some clones are missing from TCRdb's copy, which holds only in-frame ones; the method was immunoSEQ multiplex PCR. The table records 150,000 to 200,000 clones, about four fifths of them present only once. Sequencing was carried out using PBMCs. This TCR was sampled from a man aged 45-60 years in good health and CMV-seronegative. This chain connects TRBV29-1 to TRBJ1-5; 7 bases agree with TRBD1. The CDR3 here is CSVRTGSQPQHF. As DNA, the CDR3 is TGCAGCGTTCGGACAGGTAGTCAGCCCCAGCATTTT.